Listed here are 28 T cell receptor beta chains from one sample, sequenced in a study of CD8+CD57+ T cells in acquired aplastic anemia. TCR beta VDJ and CDR3 profiling used genomic DNA as template. One entry per CDR3 protein, called by TCRdb with MiXCR from the reads. The sample yields around 140,000 distinct CDR3 sequences, around two fifths seen once. Specimen: sorted CD4+, CD8+, or CD8+CD57+ T cells (not recorded which) from PBMCs. The origin of the receptors is a human donor in good health, serving as a control.

The chain carries TRBV15 and TRBJ2-3; D not resolved. The V and J ends lost 0 bases and 6 bases respectively, with 13 bases between them. The V gene's germline CDR1 is LNHNV and CDR2 YYDKDF (reference sequence). The CDR3 spans 15 residues. For the CDR3, the DNA is TGTGCCACCAGCAGAGAGGGGTTTACCTCCGATACGCAGTATTTT. Amino acid sequence: CATSREGFTSDTQYF.

V is TRBV19 and J is TRBJ2-5; 7 bases are a match to TRBD1. J lost 1 base, V lost 5 bases, and 13 bases had no gene match. This CDR3 has 17 amino acids. The germline gives CDR1 LNHDA, CDR2 SQIVND (reference sequence). The chain's CDR3 is CASSLTTGWFVQETQYF. The DNA of the CDR3 is TGTGCCAGTAGTCTCACGACAGGGTGGTTCGTCCAAGAGACCCAGTACTTC.

The V and J genes are TRBV5-6 and TRBJ2-3; 9 bases fit TRBD2. The V segment lost 0 bases and the J segment 2 bases; nucleotides outside the gene matches: 7. This CDR3 has 17 amino acids. CDR1 SGHDT and CDR2 YYEEEE come from the germline V gene. CDR3 nucleotide sequence: TGTGCCAGCAGCTTGGCCACGTCGGGACTAGCCACAGATACGCAGTATTTT. Translating gives CASSLATSGLATDTQYF.

In its sample, this clonotype was seen many times. The chain joins TRBV19 to TRBJ1-5; the D is unclear. Trimming took off 9 bases at V and 7 bases at J, with 19 bases between the two ends. The CDR3 covers 14 residues. Germline CDR1 reads LNHDA; CDR2 reads SQIVND (reference sequence). In DNA, the CDR3 is TGTGCCAGCCGGCAAGCGGGTCATGGACAGCCCCAGCATTTT. Amino acid sequence: CASRQAGHGQPQHF.

The chain links TRBV19 to TRBJ2-7; D may be TRBD2 (5 bases). CDR1 and CDR2 (germline): LNHDA, SQIVND (reference sequence). This CDR3 contains 13 residues. The V end lost 6 bases, the J end lost 3 bases, and 12 bases lay between the germline ends. CDR3 in DNA: TGTGCCAGTAGGAGGGAAGTGGGCTACGAGCAGTACTTC. Its protein product is CASRREVGYEQYF.

As to this clonotype: This could be a read error, since a much larger clone is one nucleotide away. The V gene is TRBV5-1, the J gene TRBJ2-5; D is ambiguous. The CDR3 totals 12 residues. The V gene's germline CDR1 is SGHRS and CDR2 YFSETQ. The V end was cut by 9 bases, the J end by 0 bases, with 9 bases between. Here the CDR3 DNA reads TGCGCCACCCCAGCGTACCAAGAGACCCAGTACTTC. Encoded protein: CATPAYQETQYF.

This clonotype has ten or more counts. DNA of the CDR3: TGCGCCAGCAGCCTACAGGGTAGCGATGAGCAGTTCTTC. Residues: CASSLQGSDEQFF. The rearrangement links TRBV5-1 to TRBJ2-1; possibly TRBD1 for D (6 bases). V was shortened by 4 bases and J by 8 bases, with 13 bases between the two germline ends. The CDR3 sequence is 13 residues long. Germline loops: CDR1 SGHRS, CDR2 YFSETQ. Full variable domain (missing parts from reference TRBV5-1 and TRBJ2-1): KAGVTQTPRYLIKTRGQQVTLSCSPISGHRSVSWYQQTPGQGLQFLFEYFSETQRNKGNFPGRFSGRQFSNSRSEMNVSTLELGDSALYLCASSLQGSDEQFFGPGTRLTVL.

The chain joins TRBV28 to TRBJ1-6; tentatively, D is TRBD1 (5 bases). Germline V gene data show CDR1 as MDHEN and CDR2 as SYDVKM. The CDR3 has 19 amino acids. V was clipped by 5 bases and J by 0 bases, with 20 bases between them. The CDR3 sequence: CASSLLPEGFNSYNSPLHF. The CDR3 DNA sequence: TGTGCCAGCAGTCTCCTACCGGAGGGGTTTAACTCCTATAATTCACCCCTCCACTTT.

Details on this clonotype: Being one base from a much bigger clone, this may be a read error. The rearrangement links TRBV11-3 to TRBJ2-6, with D hard to call. This CDR3 comprises 14 residues. From germline, CDR1 is SGHNT and CDR2 YENEEA. CDR3 amino acids: CVSSPITGANVLTF. The CDR3 DNA reads as TGTGTCAGCAGCCCGATCACTGGGGCCAACGTCCTGACTTTC.

The chain is built from TRBV10-3 and TRBJ2-1; no firm D call. The CDR3 extends over 13 amino acids. The V and J ends lost 4 bases and 5 bases respectively, with 9 bases between them. Germline V gene sequence: CDR1 ENHRY, CDR2 SYGVKD. The CDR3 spells CAISGSTDNEQFF. CDR3 sequence (DNA): TGTGCCATCAGTGGTTCTACAGACAATGAGCAGTTCTTC.

This clonotype is categorized as medium-sized. This chain joins TRBV7-6 and TRBJ1-3; D is undetermined. Germline-derived CDR1 and CDR2 are SGHVS and FNYEAQ. Trimming took off 5 bases at V and 3 bases at J, with 5 bases between the two ends. The CDR3 spans 12 residues. The CDR3 here is CASSRNGNTIYF. The DNA of the CDR3 is TGTGCCAGCAGCCGAAATGGAAACACCATATATTTT. Full variable domain (missing parts from reference TRBV7-6 and TRBJ1-3): GAGVSQSPRYKVTKRGQDVALRCDPISGHVSLYWYRQALGQGPEFLTYFNYEAQQDKSGLPNDRFSAERPEGSISTLTIQRTEQRDSAMYRCASSRNGNTIYFGEGSWLTVV.

This clonotype showed up many times. The rearrangement links TRBV27 to TRBJ2-7; 7 positions match TRBD2. The germline V gene has CDR1 MNHEY and CDR2 SMNVEV (reference sequence). This CDR3 is built from 12 residues. After removal of 9 bases from V and 0 bases from J, the junction contained 2 bases not matched to a gene. CDR3 sequence: CASTSASYEQYF. CDR3 DNA sequence: TGTGCCAGTACTAGCGCCTCCTACGAGCAGTACTTC.

This chain joins TRBV11-1 and TRBJ1-2, with 12 bases lining up with TRBD1. The V gene's germline CDR1 is SGHAT and CDR2 FQDESV (reference sequence). V was clipped by 1 base and J by 3 bases; unmatched bases: 6. The CDR3 is 17 residues long. CDR3 coding DNA: TGTGCCAGCAGCTTAGTTGGGGACAGGGGGCACGACTATGGCTACACCTTC. As protein: CASSLVGDRGHDYGYTF.

The chain is built from TRBV5-1 and TRBJ2-3; D not resolved. CDR1 and CDR2 from the germline V gene are SGHRS and YFSETQ. Trimming removed 3 bases at V and 5 bases at J, with 4 bases between. CDR3 length: 11 amino acids. CDR3 in DNA: TGCGCCAGCAGCTCACAAGATACGCAGTATTTT. It specifies CASSSQDTQYF.

This clonotype came up many times. The chain is built from TRBV12-3 or TRBV12-4 and TRBJ2-1; perhaps TRBD2 as D (7 bases). The V and J ends lost 8 bases and 5 bases respectively, with 16 bases between them. This CDR3 region has 14 residues. The CDR3 is CASLGRGTNNEQFF. The CDR3 nucleotides are TGTGCCAGCTTAGGGAGGGGGACTAACAATGAGCAGTTCTTC.

This clonotype was recorded once. A read error is possible here, since a much larger clone lies one base away. The V call is TRBV5-1, the J call TRBJ2-7; D is perhaps TRBD2 (5 bases). The CDR3 consists of 15 residues. Germline CDR1 SGHRS, CDR2 YFSETQ. This CDR3 is CASSFSGPGIYEQCF. In nucleotides, the CDR3 is TGCGCCAGCAGTTTTTCCGGGCCGGGGATATACGAGCAGTGCTTC.

The chain employs TRBV2 and TRBJ1-1; D is unresolved. V was trimmed by 5 bases and J by 2 bases, leaving 0 bases between them. Germline assignment: CDR1 SNHLY and CDR2 FYNNEI. The CDR3 has 10 residues. CDR3 protein: CASSNTEAFF. For the CDR3, the DNA is TGTGCCAGCAGTAACACTGAAGCTTTCTTT.

This clonotype was counted between two and nine times. The rearrangement uses TRBV3-1 and TRBJ1-4; D unclear. The germline V and J ends were trimmed by 5 bases and 4 bases, with 11 bases remaining between them. Germline V gene data show CDR1 as LGHDT and CDR2 as YNNKEL (reference sequence). The CDR3 runs 14 residues. The CDR3 nucleotides are TGTGCCAGCAGCGACCGGGTGGTTAATGAAAAACTGTTTTTT. It codes for CASSDRVVNEKLFF.

CDR3 sequence (DNA): TGCAGCGTCCTCGCTGGTGGTGGCCGTACCTACTATGGCTACACCTTC. Translation: CSVLAGGGRTYYGYTF. The chain has TRBV29-1 and TRBJ1-2; no definite D call. Germline V gives CDR1 SQVTM, CDR2 ANQGSEA. V lost 6 bases, J lost 3 bases, and 23 bases lay in between. The CDR3 spans 16 residues.

The CDR3 reads CSEVALGDTEAFF. The CDR3 nucleotides are TGCAGTGAAGTGGCGTTGGGGGACACTGAAGCTTTCTTT. The chain is built from TRBV20-1 and TRBJ1-1; weak D call: TRBD1 (5 bases). The V end was cut by 7 bases, the J end by 3 bases, with 15 bases between. The V gene's germline CDR1 is DFQATT and CDR2 SNEGSKA (reference sequence). This CDR3 spans 13 amino acids.

Ten or more counts support this clonotype. This chain uses TRBV19 with TRBJ1-5, with D perhaps matching TRBD1 (6 bases). This CDR3 has 17 residues. Trimming pared 8 bases from V and 2 bases from J, leaving 22 bases between. Per germline, CDR1 LNHDA and CDR2 SQIVND (reference sequence). This CDR3 is CASSQDSYYVGNQPQHF. DNA of the CDR3: TGTGCCAGTTCGCAGGACAGTTATTATGTAGGCAATCAGCCCCAGCATTTT. The full variable domain, rest sourced from reference TRBV19 and TRBJ1-5, is DGGITQSPKYLFRKEGQNVTLSCEQNLNHDAMYWYRQDPGQGLRLIYYSQIVNDFQKGDIAEGYSVSREKKESFPLTVTSAQKNPTAFYLCASSQDSYYVGNQPQHFGDGTRLSIL.

Turning to this clonotype: One end of the junction varies from germline; a read error may be responsible. The chain uses TRBV10-2 and TRBJ2-5, with D perhaps TRBD2 (6 bases). From germline, CDR1 is WSHSY and CDR2 SAAADI. There are 15 residues in the CDR3. The CDR3 coding sequence is TGCGCCAGCAGTGAGTTGAGACTAGGCCCAGAGACCCAGCACTTC. Its protein product is CASSELRLGPETQHF.

The sample holds a few counts of this clonotype. The chain uses TRBV6-1 and TRBJ2-5, with TRBD1 as a possible D gene (5 bases). This CDR3 has 12 residues. Germline CDR1 reads MNHNS; CDR2 reads SASEGT. V lost 8 bases to trimming and J lost 4 bases, with 11 bases between them. As DNA, the CDR3 is TGTGCCAGCGAGTTTGGGGCAGAGACCCAGTACTTC. Translated: CASEFGAETQYF.

The sample holds many counts of this clonotype. The rearrangement uses TRBV5-1 and TRBJ1-2, with 7 bases that match TRBD1. The germline gives CDR1 SGHRS, CDR2 YFSETQ. The ends lost 2 bases at V and 4 bases at J; junction bases unmatched: 11. The CDR3 length is 16 residues. The CDR3, as DNA: TGCGCCAGCAGCTTCGATCTCCAGACAGGGTCCTATGGCTACACCTTC. Residues: CASSFDLQTGSYGYTF.

With regard to this clonotype: The junction shows a germline mismatch at one end, possibly a read error. The chain uses TRBV10-1 and TRBJ2-7; TRBD1 might be the D (5 bases). The CDR3 loop spans 15 amino acids. The V gene's germline CDR1 is WNHNN and CDR2 SYGVQD (reference sequence). The CDR3 bases are TGCGCCAGCAGTGAGTCAGGGGTCTGGGATCGCGAGCAGAACTTC. Its translation is CASSESGVWDREQNF.

This chain links TRBV19 with TRBJ2-3; D not resolved. The CDR3 totals 12 residues. Germline V lookup: CDR1 LNHDA, CDR2 SQIVND (reference sequence). Trimming removed 4 bases from V and 6 bases from J, with 8 bases in between. CDR3 sequence reads: CASSTGPDTQYF. In DNA, the CDR3 is TGTGCCAGTAGTACGGGCCCGGATACGCAGTATTTT.

The chain employs TRBV20-1 and TRBJ1-6; D is uncertain. The CDR3 loop spans 13 amino acids. CDR1 and CDR2 (germline): DFQATT, SNEGSKA (reference sequence). V gave up 5 bases and J gave up 5 bases, with 10 bases separating them. CDR3 coding DNA: TGCAGTGCTGCTCCAAGCAATAATTCACCCCTCCACTTT. Its translation: CSAAPSNNSPLHF.

This clonotype has at least ten counts. This chain joins TRBV6-1 and TRBJ1-2; D possibly corresponds to TRBD1 (5 bases). CDR3 length equals 14 residues. Trimming removed 7 bases at V and 0 bases at J, with 12 bases between. Per germline, CDR1 MNHNS and CDR2 SASEGT. In DNA form, the CDR3 reads TGTGCCAGCACCAGGGACGGGGCTAACTATGGCTACACCTTC. This gives the protein CASTRDGANYGYTF.